This section outlines one TCR beta chain sequence together with its context. What it binds is not known. Amplification used 60 Vbeta primers and 13 Jbeta primers. Profiling relied on immunoSEQ multiplex PCR, and the TCRdb table lists in-frame clones only, not all of them. The sample has some 95,000 clones; 60% to 80% are singletons. These data belong to a study of cytomegalovirus exposure and HLA in healthy donors. The study's findings and limits: An Asian-associated ancestry cluster reportedly showed fewer N-insertions than the approximately 650-donor mean in a later analysis.

Germline assignment: CDR1 SEHNR and CDR2 FQNEAQ (reference sequence). The CDR3 is made up of 14 amino acids. The V and J ends lost 5 bases and 1 base, in that order; junction bases with no gene match: 2. The chain couples TRBV7-9 to TRBJ1-1; 9 positions agree with TRBD1. The TCR was taken from a man aged 50-60 years in good health and CMV-seropositive. Sequencing was performed on PBMCs. Here the CDR3 DNA reads TGTGCCAGCAGCGAACAGGGGGCGAACACTGAAGCTTTCTTT. This translates into CASSEQGANTEAFF.